This entry lists 10 T cell receptor beta chains sequenced from one sample in a study of shared T cell receptors in the human thymus. The repertoire was sequenced with immunoSEQ multiplex PCR; TCRdb's copy has only in-frame clones and lacks some. The data hold roughly 550,000 clones, with around 82% observed a single time. The sample was also reused in another study, on human thymus T cells.

Source material: thymocytes. These TCRs come from a boy younger than two with a congenital heart defect.

Here the CDR3 reads CAISEYSLSYEQYF. The CDR3 bases are TGTGCCATCAGTGAGTACAGCCTCTCCTACGAGCAGTACTTC. The J gene is TRBJ2-7, the V gene TRBV10-3; D ambiguous. The length of the CDR3 is 14 residues. V lost 1 base and J 0 bases, leaving 7 bases between the germline ends. Germline CDR1 is ENHRY and CDR2 is SYGVKD.

The genes are TRBV29-1 and TRBJ2-6, with TRBD1 as a possible D gene (6 bases). V was trimmed by 4 bases and J by 2 bases, leaving 15 bases between them. The CDR3 is 16 amino acids. Germline assignment: CDR1 SQVTM and CDR2 ANQGSEA. CDR3 DNA sequence: TGCAGCGTTGTAACCAGGGACAAGACTGGGGCCAACGTCCTGACTTTC. Its protein product is CSVVTRDKTGANVLTF.

J is TRBJ2-3 and V is TRBV6-1; 8 bases map to TRBD2. The length of the CDR3 is 15 residues. J lost 5 bases, V lost 3 bases, and 7 bases had no gene match. Germline V gives CDR1 MNHNS, CDR2 SASEGT. This chain's CDR3 is CASSEPLLAGDTQYF. Written as DNA, the CDR3 is TGTGCCAGCAGTGAGCCCCTCCTAGCGGGAGATACGCAGTATTTT.

The V gene is TRBV7-9, the J gene TRBJ1-1, with D tentatively TRBD1 (5 bases). The CDR3 has 17 amino acids. The V and J ends lost 1 base and 2 bases respectively, with 17 bases between them. Germline CDR1 and CDR2: SEHNR and FQNEAQ (reference sequence). The CDR3 DNA reads as TGTGCCAGCAGCTTAGGACAGCCCCATCCACTTAACACTGAAGCTTTCTTT. Protein product: CASSLGQPHPLNTEAFF.

V gene TRBV7-4 combines with J gene TRBJ2-7, with D possibly TRBD2 on 5 matching bases. Germline CDR1 and CDR2: SGHVT and SQSDAQ. This CDR3 spans 14 amino acids. V gave up 4 bases and J gave up 5 bases, with 15 bases separating them. CDR3 sequence: CASSSGERVHEQYF. CDR3 nucleotide sequence: TGTGCCAGCAGCTCCGGGGAGAGGGTCCACGAGCAGTACTTC.

V and J are TRBV4-2 and TRBJ2-7, with D tentatively TRBD2 (7 bases). Germline CDR1 LGHNA, CDR2 YNFKEQ. This CDR3 contains 19 residues. Trimming pared 0 bases from V and 0 bases from J, leaving 21 bases between. The CDR3 coding sequence is TGTGCCAGCAGCCAAGATAGTGGAGGGGGGGCGGGGATCTCCTACGAGCAGTACTTC. It yields the protein CASSQDSGGGAGISYEQYF.

As concerns this clone: The identical CDR3 is also encoded by other nucleotide sequences in the sample. The chain is built from TRBV20-1 and TRBJ2-1; D gene ambiguous. V lost 0 bases to trimming and J lost 9 bases, with 6 bases between them. Germline CDR1 reads DFQATT; CDR2 reads SNEGSKA (reference sequence). This CDR3 has 11 residues. For the CDR3, the DNA is TGCAGTGCTAGAGATTCCGGTGAGCAGTTCTTC. Its protein is CSARDSGEQFF.

This clone has just one count. J is TRBJ2-5 and V is TRBV27, with D possibly TRBD2 on 5 matching bases. Judging by the DNA end, TRBJ2-7 fits better; the J call may be wrong. Germline-derived CDR1 and CDR2 are MNHEY and SMNVEV (reference sequence). This CDR3 spans 18 amino acids. The CDR3 region is CASSLSGAQSPKGYEQYF. The CDR3 coding sequence is TGTGCCAGCAGTTTATCGGGAGCCCAGAGCCCGAAGGGCTACGAGCAGTACTTC.

V and J are TRBV19 and TRBJ2-3; a weak D match, TRBD2 (6 bases). V lost 4 bases to trimming and J lost 5 bases, with 13 bases between them. Germline V gene data show CDR1 as LNHDA and CDR2 as SQIVND (reference sequence). The CDR3 runs to 14 residues. CDR3 sequence: CASSTPRRGDTQYF. The CDR3 coding sequence is TGTGCCAGTAGTACCCCCCGGCGGGGAGATACGCAGTATTTT.

This clone was found a few times. The chain is built from TRBV6-6 and TRBJ2-5, with TRBD2 matching 9 bases. The CDR3 runs to 15 residues. The trim removed 5 bases at V and 1 base at J, leaving 5 bases unmatched. Germline lookup yields CDR1 MNHNY and CDR2 SVGAGI (reference sequence). The CDR3 coding sequence is TGTGCCAGCAGTGACCCGGGACTAGCCCAAGAGACCCAGTACTTC. Translation gives CASSDPGLAQETQYF.